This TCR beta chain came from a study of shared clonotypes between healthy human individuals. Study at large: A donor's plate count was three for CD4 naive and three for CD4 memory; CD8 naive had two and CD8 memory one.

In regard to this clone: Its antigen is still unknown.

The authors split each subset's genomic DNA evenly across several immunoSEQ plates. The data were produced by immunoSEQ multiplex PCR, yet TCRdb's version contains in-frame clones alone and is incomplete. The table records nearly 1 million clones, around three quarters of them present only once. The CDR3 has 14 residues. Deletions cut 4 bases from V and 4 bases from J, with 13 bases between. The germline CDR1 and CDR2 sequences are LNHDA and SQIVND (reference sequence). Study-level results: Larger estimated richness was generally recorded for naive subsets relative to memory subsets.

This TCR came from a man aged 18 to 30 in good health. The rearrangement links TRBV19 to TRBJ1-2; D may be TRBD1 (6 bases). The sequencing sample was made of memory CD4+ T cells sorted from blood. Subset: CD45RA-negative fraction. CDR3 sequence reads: CASSTGASGYGYTF. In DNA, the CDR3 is TGTGCCAGTAGTACGGGGGCCTCGGGCTATGGCTACACCTTC.